The source of this TCR beta chain is a study of shared clonotypes between healthy human individuals. Naive CD8 isolation took CD45RO-negative cells positively selected for CCR7 and excluded terminally differentiated effector memory CD45RA+ cells. Donors included only healthy HIV-negative adults lacking recent acute infections or vaccinations. General study findings and limits: Researchers sampled blood only, noting tissue repertoires likely differ. Shared clonotypes: about 5% naive CD4, around 3.7% naive CD8, around 2.4% memory CD4, under 0.5% memory CD8. Genetic and exposure-history diversity was limited by the small donor number.

Sequencing used immunoSEQ multiplex PCR; TCRdb keeps in-frame clones, though not all of them. Here the sample spans some 1,900,000 clones, about 94% being singletons. This clone was found once. Its antigen is not known. The sample taken for sequencing was naive CD8+ T cells sorted from blood. The sequence was obtained from a man aged 18-30 years in good health.

CDR3: CASSFRSPRDRGGNIQYF. CDR3 nucleotides: TGTGCCAGCAGTTTCCGTTCCCCCCGGGACAGGGGCGGGAACATTCAGTACTTC. The chain couples TRBV28 to TRBJ2-4, with 10 bases lining up with TRBD1. Germline values: CDR1 MDHEN, CDR2 SYDVKM. The CDR3 covers 18 residues. Unmatched junction bases numbered 15, after V lost 3 bases and J lost 7 bases.